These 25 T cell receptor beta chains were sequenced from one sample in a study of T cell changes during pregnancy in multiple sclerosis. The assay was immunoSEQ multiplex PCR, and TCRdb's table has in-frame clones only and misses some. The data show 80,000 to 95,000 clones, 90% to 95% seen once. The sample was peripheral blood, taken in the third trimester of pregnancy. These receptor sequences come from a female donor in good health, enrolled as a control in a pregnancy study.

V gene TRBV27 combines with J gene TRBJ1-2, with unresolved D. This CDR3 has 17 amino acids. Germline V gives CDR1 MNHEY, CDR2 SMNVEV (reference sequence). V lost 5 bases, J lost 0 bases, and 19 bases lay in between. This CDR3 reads CASSPLTSWAANYGYTF. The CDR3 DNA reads TGTGCCAGCAGTCCCTTGACCTCTTGGGCAGCTAACTATGGCTACACCTTC.

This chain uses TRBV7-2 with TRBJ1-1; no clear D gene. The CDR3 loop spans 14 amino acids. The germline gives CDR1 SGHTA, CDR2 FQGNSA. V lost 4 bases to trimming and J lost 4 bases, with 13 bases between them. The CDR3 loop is CASSSLNVATEAFF. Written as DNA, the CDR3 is TGTGCCAGCAGCTCCCTGAATGTGGCCACTGAAGCTTTCTTT.

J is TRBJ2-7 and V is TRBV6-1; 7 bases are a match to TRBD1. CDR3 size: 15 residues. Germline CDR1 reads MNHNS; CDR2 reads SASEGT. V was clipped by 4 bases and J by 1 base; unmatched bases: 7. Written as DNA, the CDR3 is TGTGCCAGCAGTGGCTCCGGGACAGCGTCCTACGAGCAGTACTTC. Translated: CASSGSGTASYEQYF.

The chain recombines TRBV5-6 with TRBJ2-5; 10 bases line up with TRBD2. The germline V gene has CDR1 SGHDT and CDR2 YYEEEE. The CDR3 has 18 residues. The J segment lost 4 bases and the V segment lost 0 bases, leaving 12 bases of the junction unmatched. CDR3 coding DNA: TGTGCCAGCAGCTTGGAACTAGCGGGAAGGCCCGTATCAGAGACCCAGTACTTC. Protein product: CASSLELAGRPVSETQYF.

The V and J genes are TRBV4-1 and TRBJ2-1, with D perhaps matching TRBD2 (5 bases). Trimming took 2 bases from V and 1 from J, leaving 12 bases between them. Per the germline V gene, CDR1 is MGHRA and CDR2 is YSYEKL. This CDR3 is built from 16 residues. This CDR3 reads CASSQYSGLSYNEQFF. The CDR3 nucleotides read TGCGCCAGCAGCCAATACTCGGGGTTGTCCTACAATGAGCAGTTCTTC.

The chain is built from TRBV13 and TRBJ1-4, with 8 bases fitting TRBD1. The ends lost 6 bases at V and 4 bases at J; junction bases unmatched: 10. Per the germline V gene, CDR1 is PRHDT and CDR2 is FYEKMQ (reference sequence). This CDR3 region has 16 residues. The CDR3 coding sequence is TGTGCCAGCAGGGGTACAGGGGGTCATGTTAATGAAAAACTGTTTTTT. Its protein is CASRGTGGHVNEKLFF. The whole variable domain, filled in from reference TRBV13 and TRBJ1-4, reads AAGVIQSPRHLIKEKRETATLKCYPIPRHDTVYWYQQGPGQDPQFLISFYEKMQSDKGSIPDRFSAQQFSDYHSELNMSSLELGDSALYFCASRGTGGHVNEKLFFGSGTQLSVL.

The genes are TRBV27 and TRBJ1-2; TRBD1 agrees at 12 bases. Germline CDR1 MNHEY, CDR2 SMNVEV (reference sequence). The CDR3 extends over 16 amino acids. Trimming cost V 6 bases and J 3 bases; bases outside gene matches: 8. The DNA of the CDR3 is TGTGCCAGCAGACCGGGACAGGGGGCAGGTGACTATGGCTACACCTTC. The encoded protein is CASRPGQGAGDYGYTF.

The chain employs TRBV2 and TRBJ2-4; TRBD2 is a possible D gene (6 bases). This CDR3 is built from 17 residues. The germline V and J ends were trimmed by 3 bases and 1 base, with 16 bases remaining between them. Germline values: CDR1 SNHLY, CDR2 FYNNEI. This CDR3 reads CASSDYGGMAAKNIQYF. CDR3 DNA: TGTGCCAGCAGTGATTATGGAGGGATGGCGGCCAAAAACATTCAGTACTTC.

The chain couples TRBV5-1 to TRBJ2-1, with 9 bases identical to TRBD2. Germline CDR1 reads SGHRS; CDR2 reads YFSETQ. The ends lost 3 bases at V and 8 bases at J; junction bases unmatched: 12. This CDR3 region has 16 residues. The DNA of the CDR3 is TGCGCCAGCAGCTGGGGAGCTAGCGGGATCTCGGATGAGCAGTTCTTC. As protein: CASSWGASGISDEQFF.

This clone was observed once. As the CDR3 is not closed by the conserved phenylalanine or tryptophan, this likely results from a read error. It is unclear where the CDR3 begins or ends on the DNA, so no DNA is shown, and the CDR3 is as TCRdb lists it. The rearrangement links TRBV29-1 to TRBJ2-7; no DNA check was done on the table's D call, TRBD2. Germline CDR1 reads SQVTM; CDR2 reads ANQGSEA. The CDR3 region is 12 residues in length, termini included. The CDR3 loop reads CSVEEIRTTKVL.

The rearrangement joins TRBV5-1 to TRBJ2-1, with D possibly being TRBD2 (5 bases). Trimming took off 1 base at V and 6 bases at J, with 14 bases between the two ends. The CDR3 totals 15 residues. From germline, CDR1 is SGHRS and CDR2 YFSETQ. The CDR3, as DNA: TGCGCCAGCAGCTTGCACCGGGGAACGGGCAATGAGCAGTTCTTC. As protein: CASSLHRGTGNEQFF.

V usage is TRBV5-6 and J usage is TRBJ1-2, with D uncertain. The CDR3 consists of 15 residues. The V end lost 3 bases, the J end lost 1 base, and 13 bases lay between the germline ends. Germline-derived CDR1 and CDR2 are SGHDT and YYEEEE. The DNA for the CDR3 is TGTGCCAGCAGCTCCTTTCGTACGAGTAACTATGGCTACACCTTC. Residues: CASSSFRTSNYGYTF.

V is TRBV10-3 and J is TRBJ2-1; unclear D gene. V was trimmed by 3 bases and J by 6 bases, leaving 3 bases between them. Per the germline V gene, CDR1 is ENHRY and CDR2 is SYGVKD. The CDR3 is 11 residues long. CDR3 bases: TGTGCCATCAGTGACTCCAATGAGCAGTTCTTC. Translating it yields CAISDSNEQFF.

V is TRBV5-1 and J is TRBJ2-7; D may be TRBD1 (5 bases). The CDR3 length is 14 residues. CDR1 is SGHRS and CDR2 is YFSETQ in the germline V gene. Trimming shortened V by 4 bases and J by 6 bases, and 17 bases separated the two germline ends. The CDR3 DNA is TGCGCCAGCAGCACCGAACCTCCAGGGCGCGAGCAGTACTTC. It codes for CASSTEPPGREQYF.

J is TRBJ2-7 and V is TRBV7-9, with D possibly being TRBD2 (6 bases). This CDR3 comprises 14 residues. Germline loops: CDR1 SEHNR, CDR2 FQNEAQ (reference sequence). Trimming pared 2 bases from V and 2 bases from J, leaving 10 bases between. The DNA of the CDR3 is TGTGCCAGCAGCTTACCGGGAGAAGCCTACGAGCAGTACTTC. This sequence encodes CASSLPGEAYEQYF.

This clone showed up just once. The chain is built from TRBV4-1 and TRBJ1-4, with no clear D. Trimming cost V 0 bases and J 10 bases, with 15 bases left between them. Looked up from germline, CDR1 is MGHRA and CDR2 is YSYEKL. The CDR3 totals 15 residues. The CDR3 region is CASSQDFSPGGKLFF. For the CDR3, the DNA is TGCGCCAGCAGCCAAGATTTCAGCCCCGGCGGAAAACTGTTTTTT.

The DNA of the CDR3 is TGTGCCAGCTCACCGTTCTCGGAGGATACGCAGTATTTT. Encoded protein: CASSPFSEDTQYF. The V gene is TRBV18, the J gene TRBJ2-3; no reliable D call. Germline values: CDR1 KGHSH, CDR2 LQKENI. V was shortened by 3 bases and J by 6 bases, with 10 bases between the two germline ends. This CDR3 is 13 amino acids long.

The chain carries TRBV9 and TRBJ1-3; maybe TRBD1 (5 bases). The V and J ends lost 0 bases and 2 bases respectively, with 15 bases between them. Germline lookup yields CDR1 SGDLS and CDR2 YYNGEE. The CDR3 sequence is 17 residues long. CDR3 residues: CASSVATGTEPGNTIYF. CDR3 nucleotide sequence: TGTGCCAGCAGCGTAGCTACAGGTACTGAGCCTGGAAACACCATATATTTT.

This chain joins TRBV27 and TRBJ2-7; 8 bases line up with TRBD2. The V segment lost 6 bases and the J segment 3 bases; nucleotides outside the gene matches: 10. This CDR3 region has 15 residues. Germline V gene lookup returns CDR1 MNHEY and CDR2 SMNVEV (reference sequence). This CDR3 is CASRRETSDYYEQYF. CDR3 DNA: TGTGCCAGCAGGAGAGAGACTAGCGACTACTACGAGCAGTACTTC.

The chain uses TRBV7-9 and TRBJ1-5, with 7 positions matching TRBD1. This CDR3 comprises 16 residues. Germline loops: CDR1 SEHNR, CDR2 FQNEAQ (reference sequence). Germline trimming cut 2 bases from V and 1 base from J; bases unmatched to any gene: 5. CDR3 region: CASSLSSGGSNQPQHF. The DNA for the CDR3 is TGTGCCAGCAGCTTAAGTTCAGGGGGAAGCAATCAGCCCCAGCATTTT.

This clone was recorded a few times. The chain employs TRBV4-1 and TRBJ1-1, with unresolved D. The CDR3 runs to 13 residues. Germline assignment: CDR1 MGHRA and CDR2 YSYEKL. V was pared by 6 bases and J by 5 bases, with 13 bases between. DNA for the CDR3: TGCGCCAGCAGACCTATCGGAGGTACTGAAGCTTTCTTT. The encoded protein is CASRPIGGTEAFF.

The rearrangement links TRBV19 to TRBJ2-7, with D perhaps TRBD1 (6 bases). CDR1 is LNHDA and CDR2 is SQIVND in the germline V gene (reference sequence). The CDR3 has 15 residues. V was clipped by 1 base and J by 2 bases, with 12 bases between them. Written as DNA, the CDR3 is TGTGCCAGTAGTATAGCGGACAGAGAGACCTACGAGCAGTACTTC. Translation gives CASSIADRETYEQYF.

The chain's CDR3 is CASSTGGYEQYF. As DNA, the CDR3 is TGTGCCAGCAGCACAGGGGGCTACGAGCAGTACTTC. This chain connects TRBV6-5 to TRBJ2-7, with 8 positions matching TRBD1. The CDR3 totals 12 residues. From germline, CDR1 is MNHEY and CDR2 SVGAGI. The ends lost 6 bases at V and 3 bases at J; junction bases unmatched: 1.

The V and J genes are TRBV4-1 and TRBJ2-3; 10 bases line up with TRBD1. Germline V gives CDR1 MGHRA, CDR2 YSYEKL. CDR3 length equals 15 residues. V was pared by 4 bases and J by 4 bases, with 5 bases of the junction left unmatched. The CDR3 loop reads CASSLDRGRADTQYF. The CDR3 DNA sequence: TGCGCCAGCAGCCTAGACAGGGGGCGCGCAGATACGCAGTATTTT.

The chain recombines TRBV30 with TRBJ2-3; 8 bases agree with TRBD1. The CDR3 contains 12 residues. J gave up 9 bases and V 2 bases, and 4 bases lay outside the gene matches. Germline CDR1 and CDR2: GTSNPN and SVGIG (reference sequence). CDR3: CAWSPRQGTQYF. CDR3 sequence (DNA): TGTGCCTGGAGTCCCCGACAGGGGACGCAGTATTTT.